This T cell receptor (beta chain) is from a study of cytomegalovirus exposure and HLA in healthy donors. General study findings and limits: A later analysis showed HLA-associated TCR beta chains outstripping equally common others in clonal expansion. Earlier analysis found most TCR beta V segments productive about 87% or about 30% of the time.

When sampled, the donors appeared nominally healthy, though they likely had unrecorded immune exposures. PCR employed 60 Vbeta and 13 Jbeta primers. Measured with immunoSEQ multiplex PCR; TCRdb has only the in-frame clones, and not every one. This sample's table reports about 130,000 clones. The V segment lost 1 base and the J segment 4 bases; nucleotides outside the gene matches: 4. The CDR3 spans 15 residues. Germline V CDR1 and CDR2: SGHAT, FQNNGV. A note on this clone: Its antigen is currently unknown.

The chain employs TRBV11-2 and TRBJ1-1; 9 nucleotides agree with TRBD1. This sequence was found in a man between 18 and 29 years old in good health and CMV-seronegative. Sequenced: PBMCs. The CDR3 bases are TGTGCCAGCAGCTTAGGGACAGGGGAGGGCACTGAAGCTTTCTTT. It codes for CASSLGTGEGTEAFF.